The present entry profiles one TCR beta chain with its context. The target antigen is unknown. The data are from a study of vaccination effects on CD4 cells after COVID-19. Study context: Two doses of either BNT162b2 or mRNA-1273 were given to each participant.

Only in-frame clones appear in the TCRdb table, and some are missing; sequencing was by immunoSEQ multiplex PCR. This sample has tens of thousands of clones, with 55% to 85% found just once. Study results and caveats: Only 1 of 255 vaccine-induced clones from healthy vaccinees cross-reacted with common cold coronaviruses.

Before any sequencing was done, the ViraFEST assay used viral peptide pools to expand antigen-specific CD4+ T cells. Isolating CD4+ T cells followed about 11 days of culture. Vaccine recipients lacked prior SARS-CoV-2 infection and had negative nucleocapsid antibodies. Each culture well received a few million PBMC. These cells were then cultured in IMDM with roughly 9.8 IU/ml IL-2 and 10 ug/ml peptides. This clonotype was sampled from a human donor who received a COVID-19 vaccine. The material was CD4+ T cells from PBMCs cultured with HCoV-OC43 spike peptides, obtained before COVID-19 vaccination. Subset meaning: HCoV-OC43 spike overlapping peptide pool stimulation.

CDR3 region: CATSQGEQPQHF. CDR3 coding DNA: TGTGCCACCAGTCAGGGGGAGCAGCCCCAGCATTTT. V usage is TRBV24-1 and J usage is TRBJ1-5, with 7 bases aligning to TRBD1. V lost 6 bases and J lost 7; bases outside the gene matches: 2. This CDR3 is 12 amino acids long. CDR1 is KGHDR, CDR2 SFDVKD, per germline.